Shown below are 10 T cell receptor beta chains from a single sample sequenced in a study of HIV-infected patients and healthy controls. Alpha and beta constant-region primers primed reverse transcription of 400 to 500 ng RNA. Using multiplexing indices, alpha and beta chain libraries were generated apart by chain-specific third strand synthesis. TCRdb re-called the 5' RACE reads through MiXCR, storing one row per CDR3 protein. The profile shows more than 15,000 distinct CDR3 sequences, 5.5% of them singletons. No cell fractionation was done, so the repertoire covers all unsorted peripheral blood T cells. The sample taken for sequencing was blood. These TCRs come from an adult in good health.

A few counts support this clonotype. The chain is built from TRBV12-3 or TRBV12-4 and TRBJ1-4; 11 positions match TRBD1. The CDR3 is 14 amino acids. V lost 5 bases, J lost 5 bases, and 1 base stayed unmatched. The CDR3 DNA sequence: TGTGCCAGCAGTGGGACAGGGGGAAATGAAAAACTGTTTTTT. Encoded protein: CASSGTGGNEKLFF.

Ten or more counts support this clonotype. The gene calls are TRBV19 and TRBJ2-5; D might be TRBD1 (6 bases). Trimming took off 3 bases at V and 3 bases at J, with 8 bases between the two ends. The germline V gene has CDR1 LNHDA and CDR2 SQIVND (reference sequence). CDR3 size: 13 residues. The CDR3 loop reads CASSIQGKETQYF. CDR3 coding DNA: TGTGCCAGTAGTATCCAGGGGAAAGAGACCCAGTACTTC.

This clonotype showed up many times. CDR3 in amino acids: CASSLHTGELFF. CDR3 DNA: TGTGCCAGCAGCTTACACACCGGGGAGCTGTTTTTT. The chain links TRBV7-9 to TRBJ2-2; D remains ambiguous. The CDR3 runs 12 residues. Looked up from germline, CDR1 is SEHNR and CDR2 is FQNEAQ (reference sequence). Deletions cut 2 bases from V and 3 bases from J, with 1 base between.

The chain carries TRBV7-2 and TRBJ2-5; D ambiguous. V dropped 1 base and J dropped 0 bases, with 9 bases sitting between them. Germline CDR1 reads SGHTA; CDR2 reads FQGNSA. There are 15 residues in the CDR3. CDR3 protein: CASSLVWADQETQYF. The CDR3 DNA is TGTGCCAGCAGCTTAGTATGGGCAGACCAAGAGACCCAGTACTTC.

In its sample, this clonotype was seen many times. The chain combines TRBV18 with TRBJ2-2; no clear D gene. Per the germline V gene, CDR1 is KGHSH and CDR2 is LQKENI. The CDR3 spans 14 residues. V was shortened by 3 bases and J by 4 bases, with 9 bases between the two germline ends. CDR3 protein: CASSPDLGTGELFF. DNA for the CDR3: TGTGCCAGCTCACCGGACCTTGGCACCGGGGAGCTGTTTTTT.

This clonotype showed up many times. The gene calls are TRBV3-1 and TRBJ2-1, with D hard to call. Germline V gives CDR1 LGHDT, CDR2 YNNKEL (reference sequence). Trimming took off 4 bases at V and 4 bases at J, with 14 bases between the two ends. The CDR3 spans 15 residues. CDR3 DNA sequence: TGTGCCAGCAGCCGGCCGGCCGTGGGGTACAATGAGCAGTTCTTC. It is translated as CASSRPAVGYNEQFF.

This clonotype was detected many times. The chain has TRBV19 and TRBJ2-1, with 10 bases lining up with TRBD1. The CDR3 is made up of 17 amino acids. Germline V CDR1 and CDR2: LNHDA, SQIVND (reference sequence). J lost 2 bases, V lost 6 bases, and 10 bases had no gene match. Written as DNA, the CDR3 is TGTGCCAGTAGCCACCAGCCGACAGGGGGCCCCTACAATGAGCAGTTCTTC. Translating it yields CASSHQPTGGPYNEQFF.

This clonotype showed up many times. J is TRBJ1-1 and V is TRBV27, with D unresolved. Germline V gene data show CDR1 as MNHEY and CDR2 as SMNVEV (reference sequence). This CDR3 spans 14 amino acids. Trimming left V 5 bases short and J 3 bases short, with 13 bases between. The CDR3 region has the DNA TGTGCCAGCAGTCTGAGCCCCGGGGACACTGAAGCTTTCTTT. Translating gives CASSLSPGDTEAFF.

In its sample, this clonotype was seen many times. The chain carries TRBV7-3 and TRBJ2-1; D remains unclear. The CDR3 runs 14 residues. V dropped 4 bases and J dropped 4 bases, with 11 bases sitting between them. The germline V gene has CDR1 SGHTA and CDR2 FQGTGA. CDR3 amino acids: CASSSQGFYNEQFF. DNA of the CDR3: TGTGCCAGCAGCTCCCAAGGGTTTTACAATGAGCAGTTCTTC. Drawing the rest from reference TRBV7-3 and TRBJ2-1, the complete variable domain is GAGVSQTPSNKVTEKGKYVELRCDPISGHTALYWYRQSLGQGPEFLIYFQGTGAADDSGLPNDRFFAVRPEGSVSTLKIQRTERGDSAVYLCASSSQGFYNEQFFGPGTRLTVL.

This clonotype was seen many times. The V call is TRBV7-2, the J call TRBJ2-5; 11 bases align to TRBD2. CDR1 and CDR2 (germline): SGHTA, FQGNSA. This CDR3 is 19 amino acids long. J was trimmed by 0 bases and V by 5 bases; bases with no gene match: 14. CDR3 amino acids: CASSLDLAGGQRYQETQYF. The CDR3 DNA reads TGTGCCAGCAGCCTGGACTTAGCGGGGGGGCAAAGGTACCAAGAGACCCAGTACTTC.